This is a list of T cell receptor beta chains from one sample in a study of HIV-infected patients and healthy controls. TCRdb re-analysed the 5' RACE reads in MiXCR, keeping a single row per CDR3 protein. Here the sample spans nearly 9,500 distinct CDR3 sequences, roughly 6.1% being singletons. The material sequenced was blood. These receptors were collected from an adult in good health. Both conserved end residues are part of each CDR3. D genes are given only for firm matches. Clone size is stated in some rows and not others, as once, few, many or a class when expanded.

TRBV9,TRBJ2-1,NA,NA,CASSFTARQPDNEQFF,TGTGCCAGCAGCTTCACAGCGCGACAACCTGACAATGAGCAGTTCTTC
TRBV25-1,TRBJ2-7,medium-sized,NA,CASIGGPHEQYF,TGTGCCAGCATAGGTGGTCCTCACGAGCAGTACTTC
TRBV6-5,TRBJ2-1,NA,NA,CASSQVQGGIGEQFF,TGTGCCAGCAGTCAAGTTCAGGGGGGGATTGGTGAGCAGTTCTTC
TRBV24-1,TRBJ2-3,few,TRBD1,CATSRDRGREDTQYF,TGTGCCACCAGTCGGGACAGGGGGCGAGAAGATACGCAGTATTTT
TRBV12-3/TRBV12-4,TRBJ1-2,medium-sized,TRBD1,CASSFTGDGYTF,TGTGCCAGCAGTTTCACAGGGGATGGCTACACCTTC
TRBV7-9,TRBJ2-4,few,TRBD1,CASSLAGQGADIQYF,TGTGCCAGCAGCTTAGCCGGACAGGGGGCGGACATTCAGTACTTC
TRBV4-1,TRBJ2-1,many,NA,CASSGPPRYNEQFF,TGCGCCAGCAGCGGACCTCCTAGGTACAATGAGCAGTTCTTC
TRBV5-1,TRBJ2-3,NA,TRBD2,CASSLRTSGGSTDTQYF,TGCGCCAGCAGCCTACGGACTAGCGGGGGGTCCACAGATACGCAGTATTTT
TRBV7-9,TRBJ1-1,medium-sized,NA,CASSSGGGLDTEAFF,TGTGCCAGCAGCTCGGGAGGGGGGCTCGACACTGAAGCTTTCTTT
TRBV6-5,TRBJ1-2,many,NA,CASLAPWGTNYGYTF,TGTGCCAGTTTGGCCCCGTGGGGGACTAACTATGGCTACACCTTC
TRBV6-2/TRBV6-3,TRBJ2-7,medium-sized,NA,CASLGGGRYEQYF,TGTGCCAGCCTTGGGGGGGGCCGGTACGAGCAGTACTTC
TRBV20-1,TRBJ2-3,few,NA,CSASLGQGAPHTQYF,TGCAGTGCTTCTCTAGGGCAGGGCGCACCTCATACGCAGTATTTT
TRBV12-3/TRBV12-4,TRBJ2-3,medium-sized,NA,CASSNRPSTDTQYF,TGTGCCAGCAGTAATAGGCCAAGCACAGATACGCAGTATTTT
TRBV10-3,TRBJ1-2,many,TRBD1,CAISATGDANYGYTF,TGTGCCATCAGTGCAACAGGGGATGCTAACTATGGCTACACCTTC
TRBV7-9,TRBJ2-6,medium-sized,TRBD2,CASSTREAGSGANVLTF,TGTGCCAGCAGTACCCGGGAGGCGGGCTCTGGGGCCAACGTCCTGACTTTC
TRBV19,TRBJ1-2,many,NA,CASSMRGMEGNYGYTF,TGTGCCAGTAGTATGCGGGGGATGGAGGGAAACTATGGCTACACCTTC
TRBV7-9,TRBJ2-3,many,NA,CASSLGVGTQYF,TGTGCCAGCAGCTTAGGGGTCGGTACGCAGTATTTT
TRBV5-1,TRBJ2-7,medium-sized,TRBD1,CASSWTGYEQYF,TGCGCCAGCAGCTGGACAGGCTACGAGCAGTACTTC
TRBV6-2/TRBV6-3,TRBJ2-1,many,NA,CASSYSSVGDEQFF,TGTGCCAGCAGTTACTCGTCCGTGGGGGATGAGCAGTTCTTC
TRBV7-8,TRBJ1-4,medium-sized,TRBD1,CASSLGTGDEKLFF,TGTGCCAGCAGCTTAGGTACAGGGGATGAAAAACTGTTTTTT
TRBV4-1,TRBJ1-4,many,NA,CASSPRGGTLSSEKLFF,TGCGCCAGCAGCCCCCGTGGGGGCACCCTCAGTAGTGAAAAACTGTTTTTT
TRBV29-1,TRBJ2-5,many,NA,CSAAGTLMETQYF,TGCAGCGCCGCGGGGACGCTTATGGAGACCCAGTACTTC
TRBV5-5,TRBJ2-1,medium-sized,TRBD1,CASSFQGENEQFF,TGTGCCAGCAGCTTTCAGGGGGAGAATGAGCAGTTCTTC
TRBV7-9,TRBJ1-2,many,NA,CASSLEVSGHYGYTF,TGTGCCAGCAGCTTGGAAGTCTCCGGGCACTATGGCTACACCTTC
TRBV7-9,TRBJ2-1,few,NA,CASSPLQSPLVEQFF,TGTGCCAGCAGCCCCTTACAGAGCCCCCTCGTTGAGCAGTTCTTC
TRBV5-1,TRBJ2-6,medium-sized,NA,CASSLIMGNGANVLTF,TGCGCCAGCAGCTTGATTATGGGGAACGGGGCCAACGTCCTGACTTTC
TRBV3-1,TRBJ1-2,medium-sized,NA,CASSQDRKGYFGYTF,TGTGCCAGCAGCCAAGATCGGAAAGGGTACTTTGGCTACACCTTC
TRBV12-2,TRBJ1-1,medium-sized,NA,CASRLDTGDTEAFF,TGTGCAAGTCGCTTAGATACGGGGGACACTGAAGCTTTCTTT
TRBV7-9,TRBJ1-1,few,NA,CASSFDRWTEAFF,TGTGCCAGCAGCTTCGACAGGTGGACTGAAGCTTTCTTT
TRBV7-9,TRBJ2-1,many,NA,CASSLTYSYNEQFF,TGTGCCAGCAGCTTAACTTACTCCTACAATGAGCAGTTCTTC
TRBV7-3,TRBJ2-3,few,TRBD2,CASSLRTSGEKTDTQYF,TGTGCCAGCAGCTTAAGGACTAGCGGGGAGAAGACAGATACGCAGTATTTT